The clone carrying this T cell receptor beta chain occurred a few times. Its matching antigen is unknown. These data originate in a study of cytomegalovirus exposure and HLA in healthy donors. Study results and caveats: TRBV6-2, TRBV6-3 and some other V segments were unresolvable in 87-base-pair reads. HLA allele associations emerged for roughly 17,000 TCR beta sequences in a later analysis, at 0.05 false discovery rate.

The PCR made use of 60 Vbeta and 13 Jbeta primers. Profiling relied on immunoSEQ multiplex PCR, and the TCRdb table lists in-frame clones only, not all of them. The sample lists fewer than 200,000 clones; approximately 76% were seen once. The CDR3 length is 16 residues. Trimming at V came to 2 bases and at J to 6 bases, leaving 12 bases not matched to a gene. The germline V gene encodes CDR1 MNHNS and CDR2 SASEGT. The receptor comes from a female donor in good health and CMV-seronegative. The chain couples TRBV6-1 to TRBJ1-2; 7 bases are a match to TRBD1. Sequenced material: PBMCs. The CDR3 bases are TGTGCCAGCAGTGAATTTAGTGGGACAGCAGCGGATGGCTACACCTTC. Amino acids: CASSEFSGTAADGYTF.